These 14 T cell receptor beta chains were sequenced from one sample in a study of T cell responses to AZD1222 COVID-19 vaccine. Profiling relied on immunoSEQ multiplex PCR, and the TCRdb table lists in-frame clones only, not all of them. The data hold tens of thousands of clones, with approximately 80% observed a single time. This material consisted of peripheral blood, taken 28 days after the second AZD1222 dose. All receptors come from an adult who received the AZD1222 COVID-19 vaccine.

This chain links TRBV28 with TRBJ1-1; TRBD1 is a possible D gene (5 bases). Germline V lookup: CDR1 MDHEN, CDR2 SYDVKM. The CDR3 consists of 13 residues. The V and J ends lost 10 bases and 5 bases respectively, with 17 bases between them. The CDR3 DNA is TGTGCCACGTATCGAAAGGGGAAAACTGAAGCTTTCTTT. Encoded protein: CATYRKGKTEAFF.

This clone has just a few counts. J is TRBJ2-7 and V is TRBV6-2 or TRBV6-3; 9 positions match TRBD2. The length of the CDR3 is 15 residues. The V and J ends lost 5 bases and 0 bases, in that order; junction bases with no gene match: 5. Germline CDR1 reads MNHEY; CDR2 reads SVGEGT. The CDR3 spells CASSDPGLASYEQYF. CDR3 coding DNA: TGTGCCAGCAGTGATCCGGGACTAGCCTCCTACGAGCAGTACTTC.

V gene TRBV28 combines with J gene TRBJ1-5; 7 bases line up with TRBD1. The V and J ends lost 6 bases and 3 bases, in that order; junction bases with no gene match: 5. CDR3 length equals 14 residues. CDR1 MDHEN and CDR2 SYDVKM come from the germline V gene. CDR3 nucleotide sequence: TGTGCCAGCAGAAAGGGACAGCTCAATCAGCCCCAGCATTTT. As protein: CASRKGQLNQPQHF.

By sample fraction, this clone is medium-sized. V gene TRBV14 combines with J gene TRBJ2-1, with D unresolved. V shed 6 bases and J shed 4 bases, with 4 bases lying between them. Germline V lookup: CDR1 SGHDN, CDR2 FVKESK. The CDR3 has 11 residues. The CDR3 DNA sequence: TGTGCCAGCAGGGGGTACAATGAGCAGTTCTTC. Its translation: CASRGYNEQFF.

The chain is built from TRBV14 and TRBJ2-7; 9 nucleotides match TRBD2. Looked up from germline, CDR1 is SGHDN and CDR2 is FVKESK. The CDR3 is 16 residues long. Trimming removed 4 bases from V and 5 bases from J; junction bases left unmatched: 12. The CDR3 protein is CASSPARAGGYNEQYF. The DNA for the CDR3 is TGTGCCAGCAGCCCCGCGCGGGCGGGAGGGTACAACGAGCAGTACTTC. Variable domain in full (rest from reference TRBV14 and TRBJ2-7): EAGVTQFPSHSVIEKGQTVTLRCDPISGHDNLYWYRRVMGKEIKFLLHFVKESKQDESGMPNNRFLAERTGGTYSTLKVQPAELEDSGVYFCASSPARAGGYNEQYFGPGTRLTVT.

The chain combines TRBV18 with TRBJ1-4; D gene unclear. The CDR3 totals 14 residues. Between the trimmed V and J ends, which lost 2 bases and 8 bases, there was a span of 12 bases. CDR1 is KGHSH and CDR2 is LQKENI in the germline V gene. This CDR3 is CASSPSALGEKLFF. The CDR3 DNA reads TGTGCCAGCTCACCATCAGCTCTAGGGGAAAAACTGTTTTTT.

The gene calls are TRBV5-4 and TRBJ1-2; D call uncertain. This CDR3 contains 13 residues. The V end was cut by 6 bases, the J end by 3 bases, with 12 bases between. Germline CDR1 and CDR2: SGHNT and YYREEE (reference sequence). CDR3 nucleotide sequence: TGTGCCAGCACCCTGGTGGGCGACTATGGCTACACCTTC. Its protein is CASTLVGDYGYTF.

This sequence joins TRBV7-6 and TRBJ2-1; D is unresolved. Germline loops: CDR1 SGHVS, CDR2 FNYEAQ. Trimming left V 0 bases short and J 7 bases short, with 13 bases between. CDR3 length: 15 residues. Here the CDR3 DNA reads TGTGCCAGCAGCTTAGCGGCTGGAGATCATAATGAGCAGTTCTTC. Its translation: CASSLAAGDHNEQFF.

The J gene is TRBJ1-1, the V gene TRBV19, with D perhaps matching TRBD1 (6 bases). The CDR3 runs 15 residues. Germline CDR1 LNHDA, CDR2 SQIVND (reference sequence). Between the trimmed V and J ends, which lost 3 bases and 1 base, there was a span of 12 bases. The CDR3 here is CASSIQDRWNTEAFF. The CDR3 DNA follows: TGTGCCAGTAGTATCCAGGACAGATGGAACACTGAAGCTTTCTTT.

This chain connects TRBV6-5 to TRBJ1-2, with 8 positions matching TRBD1. The V gene end was trimmed by 5 bases and the J gene end by 2 bases; junction bases not matched to a gene: 4. Germline CDR1 MNHEY, CDR2 SVGAGI. This CDR3 spans 14 amino acids. The DNA for the CDR3 is TGTGCCAGCAGTAAAAGGACAGGGAACTATGGCTACACCTTC. This translates into CASSKRTGNYGYTF.

The chain employs TRBV11-2 and TRBJ1-5; D call uncertain. The V and J ends lost 1 base and 4 bases respectively, with 8 bases between them. The CDR3 contains 14 residues. Looked up from germline, CDR1 is SGHAT and CDR2 is FQNNGV. The CDR3 spells CASSLGRPNQPQHF. CDR3 DNA: TGTGCCAGCAGCTTAGGGCGTCCTAATCAGCCCCAGCATTTT.

The gene calls are TRBV6-5 and TRBJ2-7; D possibly corresponds to TRBD1 (6 bases). This CDR3 comprises 16 residues. In germline, CDR1 is MNHEY, CDR2 SVGAGI. V was trimmed by 0 bases and J by 2 bases, leaving 14 bases between them. For the CDR3, the DNA is TGTGCCAGCAGTTACTCGAAGGCAGGGGCTACCTACGAGCAGTACTTC. This sequence encodes CASSYSKAGATYEQYF.

The genes are TRBV10-1 and TRBJ2-3; the D is unclear. V lost 10 bases and J 13 bases, leaving 12 bases between the germline ends. The germline gives CDR1 WNHNN, CDR2 SYGVQD (reference sequence). The CDR3 contains 9 residues. This CDR3 reads CATAHLEYF. CDR3 DNA: TGCGCCACGGCACATTTAGAGTATTTT.

The gene calls are TRBV11-2 and TRBJ2-2, with 9 bases lining up with TRBD2. The CDR3 has 16 amino acids. After removal of 5 bases from V and 7 bases from J, the junction contained 11 bases not matched to a gene. Germline CDR1 is SGHAT and CDR2 is FQNNGV. This chain's CDR3 is CASSLTLAGSFGELFF. Here the CDR3 DNA reads TGTGCCAGCAGCCTCACGCTAGCGGGATCCTTCGGGGAGCTGTTTTTT.